The TCR beta chain described here comes from a study of T cell repertoires in cytomegalovirus infection (dated by TCRdb to the late 2010s). Background on the whole study: Peptide stimulations targeted recently identified HLA-C-restricted CMV epitopes, whose presentation resists viral immunomodulation, together with well-studied HLA-B-restricted epitopes. The HLA type of each donor mattered for the analysis, because public TCR beta signatures pointed to carriage of CMV infection along with the matching HLA type.

This clonotype was counted at least ten times. Its specific antigen is unknown. The input lacks base qualities; no much larger clone sits a single base away. This specimen's treatment or condition label, interpreted: in vitro stimulation with specific CMV peptide epitopes to enrich CMV-specific T cells. Inclusive of the bounding cysteine and valine, the CDR3 is 15 residues long. Only the CDR3 part of the read is kept: 45 bases, read in frame from the first base. CDR1 and CDR2, looked up from the germline V gene, are MNHNS and SASEGT. V is cut back by 4 bases and J by 1 base, with 7 bases in the junction unmatched. What the study reported, not specific to this receptor: Carriers of CMV infection plus the relevant HLA type were discriminated by the cumulative frequency of public TCR beta family members in the study cohort and in an independent roughly 380-donor cohort. The ex vivo response was dominated by HLA-C-restricted CMV-specific TCR beta clonotypes, which also provided the single most frequent clonotype in two of eight donors.

The instrument given in TCRdb is Illumina HiSeq 1500. TCRdb reworked the public reads: Q25 trimming with fastp, MiXCR clone assembly, productive beta chains retained. Each record represents a unique CDR3 protein, reported with the most common genes and DNA among its rows. The sample profile shows approximately 990,000 distinct CDR3 sequences; roughly 30% of them were found once. Together, the top ten hold roughly an eighth of the sample. The sequenced sample was cultured CD8+ T cells from PBMCs, obtained from culture after CMV antigen stimulation. The receptor was isolated from a human donor in good health (CMV status not recorded). Some clones in this sample may be carry-over from other donors' samples. Here the chain combines TRBV6-1 and TRBJ2-7, and TRBD2 aligns with 7 junction nucleotides. The nucleotide sequence is given as TGTGCCAGCAGTGCTGGGGGGGACGCGTCCTACGAGCAGTACGTC. Its translation is CASSAGGDASYEQYV.